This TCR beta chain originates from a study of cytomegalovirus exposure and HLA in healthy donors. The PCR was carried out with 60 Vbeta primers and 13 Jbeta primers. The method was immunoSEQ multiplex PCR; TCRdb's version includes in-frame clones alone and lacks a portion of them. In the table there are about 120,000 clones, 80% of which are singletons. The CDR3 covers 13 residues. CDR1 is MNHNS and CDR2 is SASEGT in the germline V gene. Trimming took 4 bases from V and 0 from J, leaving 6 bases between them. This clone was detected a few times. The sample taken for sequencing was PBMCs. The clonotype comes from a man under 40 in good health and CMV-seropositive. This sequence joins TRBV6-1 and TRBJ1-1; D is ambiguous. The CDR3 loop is CASSVYLNTEAFF. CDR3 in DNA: TGTGCCAGCAGTGTTTACTTGAACACTGAAGCTTTCTTT.